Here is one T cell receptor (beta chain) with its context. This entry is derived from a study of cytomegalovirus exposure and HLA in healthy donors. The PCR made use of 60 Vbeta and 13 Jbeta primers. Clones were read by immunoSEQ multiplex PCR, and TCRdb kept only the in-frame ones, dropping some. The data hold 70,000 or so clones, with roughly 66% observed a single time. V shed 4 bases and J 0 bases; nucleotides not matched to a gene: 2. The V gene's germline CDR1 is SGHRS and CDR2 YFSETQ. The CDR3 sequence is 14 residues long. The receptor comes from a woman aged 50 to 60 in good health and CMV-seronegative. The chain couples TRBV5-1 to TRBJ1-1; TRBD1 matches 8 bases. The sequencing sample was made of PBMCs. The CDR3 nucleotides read TGCGCCAGCAGCGCGGACAGGGTGAACACTGAAGCTTTCTTT. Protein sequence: CASSADRVNTEAFF.